Following are 10 T cell receptor beta chains from one sample sequenced in a study of T cell responses to AZD1222 COVID-19 vaccine. Only in-frame clones appear in the TCRdb table, and some are missing; sequencing was by immunoSEQ multiplex PCR. This sample has 75,000 to 85,000 clones; 87% occur once, and the top ten carry around 10%. The specimen was peripheral blood, collected 28 days after the second AZD1222 dose. The receptors were sampled from an adult who received the AZD1222 COVID-19 vaccine.

This sequence joins TRBV19 and TRBJ1-6, with 7 bases lining up with TRBD1. Germline-derived CDR1 and CDR2 are LNHDA and SQIVND (reference sequence). The trim removed 6 bases at V and 7 bases at J, leaving 18 bases unmatched. The CDR3 runs 18 residues. Written as DNA, the CDR3 is TGTGCCAGTAGCGAGACAGGGTTTTCTATCTTTCGGAATTCACCCCTCCACTTT. Translating it yields CASSETGFSIFRNSPLHF.

The chain uses TRBV6-6 and TRBJ1-5, with 9 bases aligning to TRBD1. J was trimmed by 6 bases and V by 5 bases; bases with no gene match: 14. The CDR3 consists of 17 residues. Germline assignment: CDR1 MNHNY and CDR2 SVGAGI (reference sequence). The CDR3 nucleotides read TGTGCCAGCAGTCCCACCCTAGGGACAGGGTGGGGTCAGCCCCAGCATTTT. It encodes CASSPTLGTGWGQPQHF.

Comments on this clone: Mismatch with germline at one junction end may stem from a read error. V gene TRBV7-7 combines with J gene TRBJ2-1; D may be TRBD1 or TRBD2 (7 bases each). CDR1 and CDR2 from the germline V gene are SSHAT and FNYEAQ (reference sequence). The CDR3 has 15 amino acids. Here the CDR3 reads CASSPRGGRWNEQFF. The CDR3 coding sequence is TGTGCTAGCAGCCCCAGGGGGGGAAGATGGAATGAGCAGTTCTTC.

The chain links TRBV19 to TRBJ1-5; D possibly corresponds to TRBD1 (6 bases). The V gene lost 3 bases and the J gene lost 1 base, with 13 bases spanning the gap. The germline gives CDR1 LNHDA, CDR2 SQIVND (reference sequence). There are 16 residues in the CDR3. In DNA form, the CDR3 reads TGTGCCAGTAGTATCAGGGGCGGGGGGAGCAATCAGCCCCAGCATTTT. It yields the protein CASSIRGGGSNQPQHF.

The chain links TRBV24-1 to TRBJ1-2, with a possible D match to TRBD1 (5 bases). The length of the CDR3 is 11 residues. Germline V CDR1 and CDR2: KGHDR, SFDVKD. The V end was cut by 9 bases, the J end by 4 bases, with 8 bases between. As DNA, the CDR3 is TGTGCCACCCAAGACAGCTATGGCTACACCTTC. This translates into CATQDSYGYTF.

The rearrangement joins TRBV4-1 to TRBJ1-4, with 7 bases lining up with TRBD1. This CDR3 is 15 amino acids long. V shed 3 bases, J shed 7 bases, and the junction held 8 bases outside the gene matches. Germline V gives CDR1 MGHRA, CDR2 YSYEKL. In nucleotides, the CDR3 is TGCGCCAGCAGCCAGAGACAGGGTAGGGGTGAAAAACTGTTTTTT. Translation: CASSQRQGRGEKLFF.

The chain carries TRBV12-5 and TRBJ2-1; D is possibly TRBD2 (6 bases). This CDR3 has 12 amino acids. The germline V gene encodes CDR1 LGHNT and CDR2 FRNRAP. With 5 bases removed from V and 8 bases from J, the gap between germline ends came to 10 bases. The CDR3 sequence: CASGPGGYEQFF. As DNA, the CDR3 is TGTGCTAGTGGTCCCGGAGGGTATGAGCAGTTCTTC.

The V call is TRBV19, the J call TRBJ1-3; D remains unclear. The V end lost 7 bases, the J end lost 0 bases, and 7 bases lay between the germline ends. This CDR3 contains 13 residues. Germline CDR1 and CDR2: LNHDA and SQIVND (reference sequence). In DNA form, the CDR3 reads TGTGCCAGTAATCGAAACTCTGGAAACACCATATATTTT. It is translated as CASNRNSGNTIYF.

The gene calls are TRBV30 and TRBJ2-3; D gene ambiguous. The length of the CDR3 is 12 residues. CDR1 GTSNPN and CDR2 SVGIG come from the germline V gene (reference sequence). V was trimmed by 2 bases and J by 6 bases, leaving 9 bases between them. This chain's CDR3 is CAWSLTVDTQYF. The CDR3 nucleotides read TGTGCCTGGAGTCTAACAGTGGATACGCAGTATTTT.

The rearrangement uses TRBV2 and TRBJ1-5; D not resolved. V was trimmed by 3 bases and J by 4 bases, leaving 10 bases between them. CDR1 and CDR2 from the germline V gene are SNHLY and FYNNEI. The CDR3 length is 14 residues. The CDR3 bases are TGTGCCAGCAGTGACGGGTTATGGAATCAGCCCCAGCATTTT. It yields the protein CASSDGLWNQPQHF.